The TCR beta chain described here comes from a study of T cell responses to AZD1222 COVID-19 vaccine. The V and J ends lost 1 base and 4 bases respectively, with 3 bases between them. CDR3 size: 12 residues. CDR1 and CDR2 from the germline V gene are SGHNT and YYREEE (reference sequence). Profiled with immunoSEQ multiplex PCR; TCRdb holds only in-frame clones, not every one. Of roughly 130,000 clones listed, just over 85% are singletons. This clonotype originated in an adult in good health. This sequence joins TRBV5-4 and TRBJ1-3; D is undetermined. This specimen was peripheral blood, taken on day 0 of MenACWY control vaccination. This chain's CDR3 is CASSLRGNTIYF. CDR3 DNA: TGTGCCAGCAGCTTGCGGGGAAACACCATATATTTT.